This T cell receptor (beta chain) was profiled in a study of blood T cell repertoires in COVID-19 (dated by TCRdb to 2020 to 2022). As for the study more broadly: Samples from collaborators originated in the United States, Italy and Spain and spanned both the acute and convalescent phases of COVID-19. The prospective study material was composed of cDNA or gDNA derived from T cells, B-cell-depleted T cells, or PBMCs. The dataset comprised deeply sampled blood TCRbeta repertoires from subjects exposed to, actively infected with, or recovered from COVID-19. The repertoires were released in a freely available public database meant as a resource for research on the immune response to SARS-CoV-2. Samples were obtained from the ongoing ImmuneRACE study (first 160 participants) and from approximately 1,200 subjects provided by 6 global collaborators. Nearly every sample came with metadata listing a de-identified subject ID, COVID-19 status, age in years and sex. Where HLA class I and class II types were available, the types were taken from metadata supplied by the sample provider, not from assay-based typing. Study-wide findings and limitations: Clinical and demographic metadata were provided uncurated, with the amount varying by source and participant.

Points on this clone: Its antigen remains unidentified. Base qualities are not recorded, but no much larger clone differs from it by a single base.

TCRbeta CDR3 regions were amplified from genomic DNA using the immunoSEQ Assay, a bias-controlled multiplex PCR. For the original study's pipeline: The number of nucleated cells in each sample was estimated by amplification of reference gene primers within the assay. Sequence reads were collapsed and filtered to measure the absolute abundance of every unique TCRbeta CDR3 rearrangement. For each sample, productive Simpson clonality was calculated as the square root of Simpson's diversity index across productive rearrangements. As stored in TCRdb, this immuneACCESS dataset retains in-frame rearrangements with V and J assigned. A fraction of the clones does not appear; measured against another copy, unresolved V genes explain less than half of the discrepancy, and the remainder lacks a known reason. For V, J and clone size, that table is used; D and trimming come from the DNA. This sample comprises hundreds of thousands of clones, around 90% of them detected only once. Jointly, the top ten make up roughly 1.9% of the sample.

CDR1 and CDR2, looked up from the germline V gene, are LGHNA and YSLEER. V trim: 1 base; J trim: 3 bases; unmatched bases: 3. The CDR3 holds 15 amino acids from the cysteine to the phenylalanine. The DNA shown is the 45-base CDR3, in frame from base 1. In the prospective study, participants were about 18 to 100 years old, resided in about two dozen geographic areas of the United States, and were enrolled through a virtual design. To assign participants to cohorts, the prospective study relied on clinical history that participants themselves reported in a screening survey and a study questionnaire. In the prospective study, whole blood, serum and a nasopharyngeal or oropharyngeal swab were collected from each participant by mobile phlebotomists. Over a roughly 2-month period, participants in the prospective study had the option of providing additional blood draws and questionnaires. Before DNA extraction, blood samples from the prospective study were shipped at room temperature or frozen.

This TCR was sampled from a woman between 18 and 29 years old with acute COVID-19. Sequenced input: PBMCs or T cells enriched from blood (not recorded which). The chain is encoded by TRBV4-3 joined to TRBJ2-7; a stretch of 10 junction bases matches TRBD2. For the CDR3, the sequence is CASSQGLAGYYEQYF. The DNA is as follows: TGCGCCAGCAGCCAAGGACTAGCGGGTTACTACGAGCAGTACTTC.